This TCR beta chain was identified during a study of shared clonotypes between healthy human individuals. The length of the CDR3 is 15 residues. The germline V gene has CDR1 SNHLY and CDR2 FYNNEI. V was pared by 6 bases and J by 3 bases, with 5 bases of the junction left unmatched. The data were produced by immunoSEQ multiplex PCR, yet TCRdb's version contains in-frame clones alone and is incomplete. The profile covers over 2 million clones, with 92% appearing a single time and 0.3% to 0.4% taken by the ten largest. The receptor was isolated from a man younger than 30 in good health. Some clones in this sample may be carry-over from other donors' samples. Material: naive CD4+ T cells from PBMCs. The subset denotes: CD45RA+ positively selected. This sequence joins TRBV2 and TRBJ1-5; 10 bases align to TRBD1. In DNA, the CDR3 is TGTGCCAGCAGGCCGGGACAGGGGAACAATCAGCCCCAGCATTTT. Residues: CASRPGQGNNQPQHF.